Each of the 20 T cell receptor beta chains below was sequenced from the same sample in a study of read filtering for tumor transcriptome and immune sequencing. From 300 to 450 ng of RNA, a library with molecular barcoded alpha/delta and beta/gamma adaptors was made. Using its own MiXCR run on the reads, TCRdb lists one record per CDR3 protein. The sample consists of about 130,000 distinct CDR3 sequences, over 10% of them appearing once. The specimen was a population of CD138-negative cells sorted from bone marrow. These receptors were obtained from a donor at least 40 years old with multiple myeloma.

This clonotype was seen many times. The chain is built from TRBV6-5 and TRBJ1-4; 7 bases match TRBD1. Germline loops: CDR1 MNHEY, CDR2 SVGAGI. The junction had 6 bases not matched to a gene; V was cut back by 6 bases and J by 8 bases. CDR3 length equals 13 residues. The CDR3 region is CASRQGMGEKLFF. DNA of the CDR3: TGTGCCAGCAGACAGGGGATGGGGGAAAAACTGTTTTTT.

This clonotype was detected many times. CDR3 coding DNA: TGCAGTGTCCGTCTTGGCAGGGGCTACTCTGGGGCCAACGTCCTGACTTTC. Its protein product is CSVRLGRGYSGANVLTF. J is TRBJ2-6 and V is TRBV29-1; D may be TRBD1 (6 bases). The germline V gene has CDR1 SQVTM and CDR2 ANQGSEA. The CDR3 is made up of 17 amino acids.

Worth noting for this clonotype: A much more abundant neighbour one base away suggests this may be a read error. The V call is TRBV20-1, the J call TRBJ1-5; TRBD1 matches 7 bases. Per the germline V gene, CDR1 is DFQATT and CDR2 is SNEGSKA (reference sequence). The CDR3 runs to 13 residues. This chain's CDR3 is CGIQGVQGQPQHF. The CDR3 DNA follows: TGCGGGATCCAGGGGGTGCAGGGACAGCCCCAGCATTTT.

In this sample, this clonotype turned up many times. The chain joins TRBV7-9 to TRBJ2-1; D unresolved. Trimming removed 1 base from V and 14 bases from J, with 12 bases in between. Germline-derived CDR1 and CDR2 are SEHNR and FQNEAQ (reference sequence). The CDR3 spans 12 residues. CDR3 DNA sequence: TGTGCCAGCAGCTTAGATAGCTCGGTGGAGTTCTTC. Translated: CASSLDSSVEFF.

This clonotype came up many times. CDR3 coding DNA: TGCGCCAGCAGCCAAGAAGTGGTTGCCTACAATGAGCAGTTCTTC. Translating gives CASSQEVVAYNEQFF. The genes are TRBV4-1 and TRBJ2-1; the D is unclear. Deletions cut 0 bases from V and 2 bases from J, with 8 bases between. The CDR3 has 15 residues. Germline V gene data show CDR1 as MGHRA and CDR2 as YSYEKL.

This clonotype was counted many times. V and J are TRBV3-1 and TRBJ2-3; D is unresolved. V lost 0 bases and J 6 bases, leaving 10 bases between the germline ends. Germline V gene sequence: CDR1 LGHDT, CDR2 YNNKEL (reference sequence). The CDR3 sequence is 14 residues long. CDR3 in DNA: TGTGCCAGCAGCCAAGATATCGGGCTGGATACGCAGTATTTT. It yields the protein CASSQDIGLDTQYF.

In its sample, this clonotype was seen many times. The chain carries TRBV28 and TRBJ2-2; D remains unclear. The CDR3 contains 14 residues. V lost 5 bases and J 4 bases, leaving 11 bases between the germline ends. In germline, CDR1 is MDHEN, CDR2 SYDVKM. The CDR3 loop reads CASSPLLLTGELFF. DNA of the CDR3: TGTGCCAGCAGTCCTCTTCTGCTCACCGGGGAGCTGTTTTTT.

The genes are TRBV29-1 and TRBJ2-5; weak D call: TRBD1 (5 bases). The CDR3 length is 12 residues. V lost 5 bases and J 2 bases, leaving 9 bases between the germline ends. Germline V gene lookup returns CDR1 SQVTM and CDR2 ANQGSEA. CDR3 sequence reads: CSVTDNQETQYF. Written as DNA, the CDR3 is TGCAGCGTTACGGACAATCAAGAGACCCAGTACTTC.

Ten or more counts support this clonotype. The chain is built from TRBV19 and TRBJ2-1; TRBD1 matches at 8 bases. The CDR3 extends over 14 amino acids. V was pared by 4 bases and J by 4 bases, with 3 bases of the junction left unmatched. From germline, CDR1 is LNHDA and CDR2 SQIVND (reference sequence). CDR3 protein: CASSKDRVYNEQFF. DNA for the CDR3: TGTGCCAGTAGTAAGGACAGGGTATACAATGAGCAGTTCTTC.

Many counts were recorded for this clonotype. The chain employs TRBV5-1 and TRBJ1-2, with 7 bases lining up with TRBD1. V lost 2 bases to trimming and J lost 2 bases; unmatched junction nucleotides: 6. This CDR3 comprises 15 residues. From germline, CDR1 is SGHRS and CDR2 YFSETQ. The CDR3 protein is CASSLYRDSNYGYTF. The CDR3 DNA is TGCGCCAGCAGCTTATACCGGGACAGCAACTATGGCTACACCTTC.

This chain uses TRBV29-1 with TRBJ1-2, with D unclear. This CDR3 contains 13 residues. Trimming shortened V by 3 bases and J by 0 bases, and 8 bases separated the two germline ends. Germline V CDR1 and CDR2: SQVTM, ANQGSEA. The CDR3 DNA sequence: TGCAGCGTTGACGGAACATCTAACTATGGCTACACCTTC. Protein sequence: CSVDGTSNYGYTF.

This clonotype was detected ten times or more. The chain carries TRBV19 and TRBJ2-1, with 8 bases fitting TRBD2. V was pared by 5 bases and J by 6 bases, with 6 bases of the junction left unmatched. Germline V CDR1 and CDR2: LNHDA, SQIVND (reference sequence). The CDR3 covers 14 residues. The CDR3 reads CASSSSGRSNEQFF. In nucleotides, the CDR3 is TGTGCCAGTAGTTCCAGCGGGAGATCCAATGAGCAGTTCTTC.

This clonotype was seen repeatedly, ten times or more. The chain employs TRBV20-1 and TRBJ2-3; the match to TRBD2 covers 11 bases. CDR1 is DFQATT and CDR2 is SNEGSKA in the germline V gene (reference sequence). CDR3 length: 16 residues. V was pared by 4 bases and J by 6 bases, with 12 bases of the junction left unmatched. Here the CDR3 reads CSATHGLAGVRDTQYF. CDR3 sequence (DNA): TGCAGTGCTACCCACGGACTAGCGGGTGTCCGCGATACGCAGTATTTT.

This clonotype came up a few times. The CDR3 coding sequence is TGTGCCAGCAGTGAGAGTTTCGGGTTAAATACCGGGGAGCTGTTTTTT. Encoded protein: CASSESFGLNTGELFF. The chain links TRBV6-1 to TRBJ2-2; D not resolved. The V gene's germline CDR1 is MNHNS and CDR2 SASEGT. V shed 3 bases and J shed 5 bases, with 16 bases lying between them. The CDR3 consists of 16 residues.

This clonotype has more than one count but fewer than ten. This could be a read error, since a much larger clone is one nucleotide away. This chain joins TRBV19 and TRBJ2-1; D is unresolved. Germline-derived CDR1 and CDR2 are LNHDA and SQIVND (reference sequence). CDR3 length: 13 amino acids. The CDR3, as DNA: TGTGCCAGTAGTATAGGACGTGACAATGAGCAGCTCTTC. It is translated as CASSIGRDNEQLF.

This clonotype was picked up many times. CDR3: CSARVGGNQPQHF. The CDR3 DNA reads as TGCAGTGCTAGGGTTGGGGGAAATCAGCCCCAGCATTTT. V is TRBV20-1 and J is TRBJ1-5; tentative D call: TRBD1 (5 bases). This CDR3 is built from 13 residues. V dropped 3 bases and J dropped 4 bases, with 10 bases sitting between them. Germline CDR1 reads DFQATT; CDR2 reads SNEGSKA (reference sequence).

This clonotype was counted many times. The V and J genes are TRBV29-1 and TRBJ1-2; the D is unclear. V shed 0 bases and J shed 8 bases, with 7 bases lying between them. The CDR3 has 11 residues. The V gene's germline CDR1 is SQVTM and CDR2 ANQGSEA. CDR3 protein: CSVEEGDGYTF. The CDR3 DNA reads TGCAGCGTTGAAGAGGGCGACGGCTACACCTTC.

This clonotype was observed at least ten times. The chain is built from TRBV27 and TRBJ2-5; TRBD2 might be the D (6 bases). CDR1 is MNHEY and CDR2 is SMNVEV in the germline V gene (reference sequence). The CDR3 sequence is 14 residues long. V lost 3 bases, J lost 7 bases, and 15 bases lay in between. The CDR3 loop is CASSLERTMATQYF. The CDR3 DNA sequence: TGTGCCAGCAGTTTGGAGCGGACTATGGCGACCCAGTACTTC.

Comments on this clonotype: This is likely a read error, given that the CDR3 carries no conserved phenylalanine or tryptophan at its end. The rearrangement links TRBV20-1 to TRBJ2-1; 7 nucleotides match TRBD1. Germline V gene lookup returns CDR1 DFQATT and CDR2 SNEGSKA (reference sequence). V lost 1 base to trimming and J lost 8 bases; unmatched junction nucleotides: 14. There are 16 residues in the CDR3. The CDR3 is CSARAATGSRMYEQFS. The DNA of the CDR3 is TGCAGTGCTAGAGCGGCGACAGGGAGTCGAATGTATGAGCAGTTCTCC.

There are a few counts of this clonotype. This chain connects TRBV10-2 to TRBJ1-3; 8 nucleotides align to TRBD1. The germline CDR1 and CDR2 sequences are WSHSY and SAAADI. V was pared by 4 bases and J by 0 bases, with 2 bases of the junction left unmatched. The CDR3 consists of 15 residues. For the CDR3, the DNA is TGCGCCAGCAGTGGGACAGGGCCCTCTGGAAACACCATATATTTT. Its translation is CASSGTGPSGNTIYF.